Listed below are T cell receptor beta chains from one sample, sequenced in a study of blood T cell repertoires in COVID-19. Repertoires were generated with immunoSEQ multiplex PCR, while TCRdb's copy carries only in-frame clones and drops some. This table holds 100,000 or so clones, around 90% found once. The sample consisted of peripheral blood. The source of these receptors is a man aged 18-30 years with acute or convalescent COVID-19. CDR3s include the opening cysteine and the closing phenylalanine or tryptophan. D genes are given only for firm matches. Clone size is shown for a subset of rows, as once, few, many or a class of expanded clone.

J: TRBJ1-2
V: TRBV10-3
D: .
size: once
length: 13
CDR3: CAISEPRTGGYTF

J: TRBJ2-3
V: TRBV7-9
D: TRBD2
size: .
length: 15
CDR3: CASSILAGNTDTQYF

J: TRBJ2-2
V: TRBV4-2
D: .
size: .
length: 13
CDR3: CASSQRESRELFF

J: TRBJ1-6
V: TRBV5-1
D: .
size: .
length: 16
CDR3: CASSFSSGRLNSPLHF

J: TRBJ2-3
V: TRBV6-6
D: TRBD1
size: .
length: 15
CDR3: CASLQSDRPRDTQYF

J: TRBJ2-1
V: TRBV3-1/TRBV3-2
D: .
size: .
length: 14
CDR3: CASSSPGAYNEQFF

J: TRBJ1-2
V: TRBV6-6
D: .
size: .
length: 11
CDR3: CASSREGGYTF

J: TRBJ1-2
V: TRBV5-4
D: TRBD1
size: .
length: 15
CDR3: CASSLGQGALYGYTF

J: TRBJ1-6
V: TRBV27
D: TRBD1
size: .
length: 15
CDR3: CATGTGGRYNSPLHF

J: TRBJ1-6
V: TRBV30
D: TRBD1
size: .
length: 17
CDR3: CAWSVQRTRDSNSPLHF

J: TRBJ1-1
V: TRBV5-1
D: .
size: .
length: 15
CDR3: CASSSIPQGITEAFF

J: TRBJ2-1
V: TRBV5-5
D: .
size: once
length: 13
CDR3: CASSLVGGNEQFF

J: TRBJ2-3
V: TRBV5-1
D: .
size: .
length: 12
CDR3: CASSLTADTQYF

J: TRBJ1-1
V: TRBV11-2
D: TRBD1
size: .
length: 15
CDR3: CASKEKSGGGTEAFF

J: TRBJ2-5
V: TRBV5-8
D: TRBD1
size: .
length: 15
CDR3: CASSRGQGFQETQYF

J: TRBJ2-7
V: TRBV19
D: TRBD1
size: .
length: 15
CDR3: CASSRSTGGTYEQYF

J: TRBJ1-2
V: TRBV30
D: TRBD1
size: .
length: 15
CDR3: CAWSTGTGVDYGYTF

J: TRBJ1-2
V: TRBV5-4
D: TRBD1
size: .
length: 14
CDR3: CASSPGQGAYGYTF

J: TRBJ2-2
V: TRBV2
D: .
size: .
length: 16
CDR3: CASSAQGIRNTGELFF

J: TRBJ1-2
V: TRBV5-4
D: .
size: once
length: 15
CDR3: CASSEETALNYGYTF

J: TRBJ1-6
V: TRBV2
D: .
size: .
length: 13
CDR3: CASSDGLGSPLHF

J: TRBJ1-2
V: TRBV14
D: .
size: .
length: 15
CDR3: CASSQGPGGLYGYTF

J: TRBJ2-2
V: TRBV9
D: .
size: .
length: 14
CDR3: CASSVLPSAGELFF

J: TRBJ1-6
V: TRBV18
D: TRBD1
size: .
length: 14
CDR3: CASSQGQGTSPLHF

J: TRBJ1-2
V: TRBV12-3/TRBV12-4
D: .
size: .
length: 13
CDR3: CASSSGINYGYTF

J: TRBJ1-1
V: TRBV29-1
D: .
size: .
length: 12
CDR3: CSVGVGTPEAFF

J: TRBJ1-2
V: TRBV5-5
D: TRBD1
size: .
length: 17
CDR3: CASSLAESQGADYGYTF

J: TRBJ1-3
V: TRBV18
D: .
size: .
length: 15
CDR3: CASSPKSGAGNTIYF

J: TRBJ1-4
V: TRBV15
D: .
size: .
length: 18
CDR3: CATSRDLTPTEDNEKLFF

J: TRBJ1-2
V: TRBV6-5
D: .
size: .
length: 15
CDR3: CASSYSILENYGYTF

J: TRBJ1-1
V: TRBV6-4
D: TRBD1
size: .
length: 13
CDR3: CASRQGANTEAFF

J: TRBJ1-5
V: TRBV5-5
D: .
size: .
length: 13
CDR3: CASSLSVDQPQHF

J: TRBJ1-1
V: TRBV5-6
D: TRBD1
size: .
length: 16
CDR3: CASSLGQGARNTEAFF

J: TRBJ2-1
V: TRBV5-1
D: TRBD1
size: .
length: 16
CDR3: CASSLGGQGNYNEQFF

J: TRBJ2-1
V: TRBV5-1
D: TRBD1
size: .
length: 13
CDR3: CASSGQGGNEQFF

J: TRBJ1-6
V: TRBV27
D: .
size: .
length: 14
CDR3: CASSLLQYNSPLHF

J: TRBJ1-5
V: TRBV10-2
D: TRBD1
size: .
length: 14
CDR3: CASRRDSYNQPQHF

J: TRBJ2-6
V: TRBV11-2
D: TRBD1
size: .
length: 15
CDR3: CASSPRTGAANVLTF

J: TRBJ1-4
V: TRBV7-2
D: .
size: .
length: 17
CDR3: CASSLALPGVLREKLFF

J: TRBJ1-5
V: TRBV6-5
D: .
size: .
length: 15
CDR3: CASSYSFRGDQPQHF

J: TRBJ1-1
V: TRBV2
D: .
size: .
length: 15
CDR3: CASSERGEENTEAFF

J: TRBJ1-2
V: TRBV30
D: .
size: once
length: 12
CDR3: CAWSGTVYGYTF

J: TRBJ2-1
V: TRBV15
D: TRBD2
size: .
length: 16
CDR3: CATSRKAGDYHNEQFF

J: TRBJ1-1
V: TRBV19
D: .
size: .
length: 13
CDR3: CASSMGGDTEAFF

J: TRBJ2-3
V: TRBV18
D: TRBD1
size: .
length: 17
CDR3: CASSPPTGGRGADTQYF

J: TRBJ2-3
V: TRBV27
D: .
size: .
length: 14
CDR3: CASSLAGLTDTQYF

J: TRBJ2-7
V: TRBV18
D: .
size: once
length: 17
CDR3: CASSPRSTGFGLFEQYF

J: TRBJ1-2
V: TRBV6-5
D: .
size: .
length: 11
CDR3: CASQGYGGYTF

J: TRBJ1-6
V: TRBV19
D: .
size: .
length: 14
CDR3: CASSWGRDNSPLHF

J: TRBJ1-1
V: TRBV14
D: .
size: .
length: 17
CDR3: CASSQVALLMGLTEAFF

J: TRBJ1-2
V: TRBV6-5
D: .
size: .
length: 16
CDR3: CASSSALGAGASGYTF

J: TRBJ1-1
V: TRBV27
D: .
size: .
length: 13
CDR3: CASSFLTATEAFF

J: TRBJ2-1
V: TRBV18
D: .
size: .
length: 15
CDR3: CASSPSQGGYNEQFF

J: TRBJ1-6
V: TRBV4-1
D: TRBD1
size: .
length: 19
CDR3: CASSHSGTGLSSYNSPLHF

J: TRBJ1-1
V: TRBV19
D: .
size: .
length: 11
CDR3: CASISQLEAFF

J: TRBJ2-6
V: TRBV24-1
D: .
size: .
length: 13
CDR3: CATSAAGANVLTF

J: TRBJ1-1
V: TRBV5-1
D: .
size: .
length: 13
CDR3: CASSPDSPVEAFF

J: TRBJ2-1
V: TRBV19
D: TRBD1
size: .
length: 15
CDR3: CASSIVTGVRNEQFF

J: TRBJ1-2
V: TRBV6-5
D: .
size: .
length: 14
CDR3: CASSHPSRRDGYTF